A single sample is the source of the 3 T cell receptor beta chains below, sequenced in a study of siplizumab effects on memory and regulatory T cells. The protocol was immunoSEQ multiplex PCR, while the TCRdb copy is restricted to in-frame clones and leaves out a portion. The repertoire holds approximately 100,000 clones, with around 95% as singletons. Sequencing was performed on non-Treg CD4+ T cells sorted from blood. These receptors all come from a human donor in good health.

This clone was counted only a few times. The chain has TRBV19 and TRBJ1-6, with TRBD1 matching 9 bases. V lost 4 bases to trimming and J lost 8 bases; unmatched junction nucleotides: 3. CDR3 length equals 14 residues. Germline V gene sequence: CDR1 LNHDA, CDR2 SQIVND (reference sequence). This CDR3 is CASSTGTGYSPLHF. Here the CDR3 DNA reads TGTGCCAGTAGTACCGGGACAGGGTATTCACCCCTCCACTTT. The full variable domain, its missing parts supplied by reference TRBV19 and TRBJ1-6, is DGGITQSPKYLFRKEGQNVTLSCEQNLNHDAMYWYRQDPGQGLRLIYYSQIVNDFQKGDIAEGYSVSREKKESFPLTVTSAQKNPTAFYLCASSTGTGYSPLHFGNGTRLTVT.

V and J are TRBV18 and TRBJ2-5, with D perhaps TRBD2 (6 bases). Germline V gene sequence: CDR1 KGHSH, CDR2 LQKENI. The CDR3 runs to 16 residues. V lost 3 bases to trimming and J lost 4 bases, with 18 bases between them. The CDR3: CASSPPRRGIRETQYF. The CDR3 region has the DNA TGTGCCAGCTCACCCCCGAGGCGGGGAATACGAGAGACCCAGTACTTC.

This sequence joins TRBV11-3 and TRBJ2-7; the D is unclear. CDR3 length: 10 amino acids. The germline CDR1 and CDR2 sequences are SGHNT and YENEEA. The V end was cut by 8 bases, the J end by 4 bases, with 6 bases between. The CDR3 region is CASLNYEQYF. The CDR3 DNA sequence: TGTGCCAGCTTGAATTACGAGCAGTACTTC. The whole variable domain, remainder taken from reference TRBV11-3 and TRBJ2-7, is EAGVVQSPRYKIIEKKQPVAFWCNPISGHNTLYWYLQNLGQGPELLIRYENEEAVDDSQLPKDRFSAERLKGVDSTLKIQPAELGDSAVYLCASLNYEQYFGPGTRLTVT.